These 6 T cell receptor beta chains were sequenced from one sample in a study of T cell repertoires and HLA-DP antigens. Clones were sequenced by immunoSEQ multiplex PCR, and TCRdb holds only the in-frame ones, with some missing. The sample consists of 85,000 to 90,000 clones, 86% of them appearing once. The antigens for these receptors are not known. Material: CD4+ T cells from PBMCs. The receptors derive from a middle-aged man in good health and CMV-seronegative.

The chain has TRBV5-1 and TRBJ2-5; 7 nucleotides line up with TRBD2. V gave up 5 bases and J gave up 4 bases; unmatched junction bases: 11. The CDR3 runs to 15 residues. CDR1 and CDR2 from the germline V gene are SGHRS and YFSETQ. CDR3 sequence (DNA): TGCGCCAGCAGTTGGGACGGGAGGATGGGAGAGACCCAGTACTTC. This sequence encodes CASSWDGRMGETQYF. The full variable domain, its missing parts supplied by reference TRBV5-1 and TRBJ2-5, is KAGVTQTPRYLIKTRGQQVTLSCSPISGHRSVSWYQQTPGQGLQFLFEYFSETQRNKGNFPGRFSGRQFSNSRSEMNVSTLELGDSALYLCASSWDGRMGETQYFGPGTRLLVL.

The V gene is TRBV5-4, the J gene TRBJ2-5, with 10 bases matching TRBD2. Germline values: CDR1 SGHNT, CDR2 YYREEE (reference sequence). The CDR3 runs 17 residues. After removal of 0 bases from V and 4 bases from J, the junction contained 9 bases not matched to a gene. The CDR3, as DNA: TGTGCCAGCAGCTTGGGGTCGCTAGCGGGAGTTCGAGAGACCCAGTACTTC. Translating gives CASSLGSLAGVRETQYF.

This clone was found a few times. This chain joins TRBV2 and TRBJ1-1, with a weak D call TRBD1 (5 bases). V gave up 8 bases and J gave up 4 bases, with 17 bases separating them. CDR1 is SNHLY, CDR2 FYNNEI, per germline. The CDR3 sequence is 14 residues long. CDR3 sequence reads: CASSPFDSGTEAFF. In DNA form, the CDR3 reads TGTGCCAGCTCGCCATTTGACAGTGGCACTGAAGCTTTCTTT.

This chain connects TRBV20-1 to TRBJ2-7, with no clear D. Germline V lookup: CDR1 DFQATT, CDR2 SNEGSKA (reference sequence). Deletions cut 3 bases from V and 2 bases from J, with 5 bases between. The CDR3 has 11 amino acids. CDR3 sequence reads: CSASNTYEQYF. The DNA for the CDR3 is TGCAGTGCTAGTAATACCTACGAGCAGTACTTC.

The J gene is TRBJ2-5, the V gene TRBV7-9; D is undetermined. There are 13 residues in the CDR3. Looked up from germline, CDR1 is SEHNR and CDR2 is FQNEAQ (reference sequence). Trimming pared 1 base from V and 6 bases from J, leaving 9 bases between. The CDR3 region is CASSLEGRKTQYF. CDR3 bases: TGTGCCAGCAGCTTAGAGGGTCGCAAGACCCAGTACTTC.

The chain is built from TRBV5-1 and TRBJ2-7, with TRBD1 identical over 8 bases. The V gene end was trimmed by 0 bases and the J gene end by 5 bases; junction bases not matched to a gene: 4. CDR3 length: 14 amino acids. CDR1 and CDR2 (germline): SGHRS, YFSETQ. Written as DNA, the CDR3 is TGCGCCAGCAGCTTGGTTCAGGGGGCAGACGAGCAGTACTTC. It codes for CASSLVQGADEQYF. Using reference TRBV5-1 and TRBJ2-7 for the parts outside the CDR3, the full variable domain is KAGVTQTPRYLIKTRGQQVTLSCSPISGHRSVSWYQQTPGQGLQFLFEYFSETQRNKGNFPGRFSGRQFSNSRSEMNVSTLELGDSALYLCASSLVQGADEQYFGPGTRLTVT.